What follows is one TCR beta chain and its context. TCRdb itself ran the RACE reads through MiXCR, one entry per CDR3 protein. This sample has about 120,000 distinct CDR3 sequences, with roughly 14% found just once. In germline, CDR1 is GTSNPN, CDR2 SVGIG (reference sequence). The trim removed 4 bases at V and 4 bases at J, leaving 13 bases unmatched. The CDR3 loop spans 17 amino acids. Time point of the sample: pre-sensitization, week 0. Treatment given: therapeutic diphenylcyclopropenone sensitization with weekly scalp DPC. This sample was taken from a study of human T cells and chemical hapten exposure.

V usage is TRBV30 and J usage is TRBJ2-1; 10 nucleotides match TRBD2. The sequencing used whole blood, collected in connection with sensitization to the hapten diphenylcyclopropenone (DPC). The source of this sequence is a woman aged 18-29 years with alopecia areata. Some clones in this sample may be carry-over from other donors' samples. CDR3 in DNA: TGTGCCTGGAAGGAGCGGGGGGGCCGACATTTATACAATGAGCAGTTCTTC. It specifies CAWKERGGRHLYNEQFF.